The present entry profiles one TCR beta chain with its context. Deletions cut 3 bases from V and 6 bases from J, with 21 bases between. Germline V gene data show CDR1 as SGDLS and CDR2 as YYNGEE. The CDR3 has 16 amino acids. RNA, at 0.5 to 1 ug, was reverse transcribed with random hexamers. Multiplex immunoSEQ PCR targeted 54 Vbeta and 13 Jbeta TCR beta segments. TCRdb called the immunoSEQ multiplex PCR reads again in MiXCR, with one record for every CDR3 protein. Here the sample spans approximately 120,000 distinct CDR3 sequences, around 94% being singletons. Healthy donors formed controls matched for age and sex. In contrast to the negatively isolated CD8+ and CD4+ T cells, TEMRA cells were FACS-enriched. The sample belongs to a study of CD8 T cells in Susac syndrome.

The sequence was obtained from a human donor in good health. This chain joins TRBV9 and TRBJ1-2, with D possibly being TRBD1 (6 bases). The sample consisted of CD4+ T cells from PBMCs. The CDR3 spells CASSARRGYRADGYTF. The DNA for the CDR3 is TGTGCCAGCAGCGCGAGGAGAGGATACAGGGCTGATGGCTACACCTTC.